The TCR beta chain described here comes from a study of blood T cell repertoires in COVID-19. Turning to the study itself: There were acute and convalescent COVID-19 samples, and they came from the United States, Italy and Spain.

V lost 4 bases and J 4 bases, leaving 11 bases between the germline ends. CDR1 and CDR2 from the germline V gene are SGHTA and FQGNSA. The CDR3 is made up of 14 amino acids. In the original processing: By means of reference gene primer amplification, nucleated cell counts were estimated. Sequencing was performed with immunoSEQ multiplex PCR; in TCRdb, only in-frame clones are kept and a portion is missing. The V and J calls and clone size are taken from that table; D and trimming were inferred from the DNA. The sample carries approximately 170,000 clones, approximately 91% recorded once. The sample taken for sequencing was peripheral blood. The source of this sequence is a man aged 18 to 30 with COVID-19, enrolled during active disease. The chain links TRBV7-2 to TRBJ2-1, with a tentative D call TRBD1 (6 bases). The CDR3 nucleotides are TGTGCCAGCAGCTCCGCCGGGACATACAATGAGCAGTTCTTC. It yields the protein CASSSAGTYNEQFF. The entire variable domain, with the rest obtained from reference TRBV7-2 and TRBJ2-1, is as follows: GAGVSQSPSNKVTEKGKDVELRCDPISGHTALYWYRQSLGQGLEFLIYFQGNSAPDKSGLPSDRFSAERTGGSVSTLTIQRTQQEDSAVYLCASSSAGTYNEQFFGPGTRLTVL.